These T cell receptor beta chains were read from a single sample in a study of control samples from healthy donors and cancer patients. TCRdb keeps only in-frame clones here, not all; method: immunoSEQ multiplex PCR. The sample lists about 54,000 clones; almost 96% were seen once. Sequencing was performed on blood. The origin of the receptors is a woman under 40 in good health. The CDR3 runs from the conserved cysteine through the conserved F or W. Each record gives: clone size, V gene, J gene, D gene, CDR3 DNA, CDR3 protein. The D gene is left open where the match is weak. Clone size, where shown, is once, few, many, or a class for clones that have expanded.

abundance: -; v_gene: TRBV24-1; j_gene: TRBJ2-1; d_gene: TRBD2; CDR3nt: TGTGCCACCAGTGAAACTGGCGGGAGTGGGCCGGGCTCCTACAATGAGCAGTTCTTC; CDR3aa: CATSETGGSGPGSYNEQFF
abundance: -; v_gene: TRBV23-1; j_gene: TRBJ2-7; d_gene: TRBD1; CDR3nt: TGCGCCACATCCGGGACAGGGTTTTACGAGCAGTACTTC; CDR3aa: CATSGTGFYEQYF
abundance: once; v_gene: TRBV3-1/TRBV3-2; j_gene: TRBJ2-3; d_gene: -; CDR3nt: TGTGCCAGCAGCAGCCAAGCCGGGATTAGCACAGATACGCAGTATTTT; CDR3aa: CASSSQAGISTDTQYF
abundance: -; v_gene: TRBV2; j_gene: TRBJ1-6; d_gene: -; CDR3nt: TGTGCCAGCAGTTTTCTCAGGGGAGGCTCCTATAATTCACCCCTCCACTTT; CDR3aa: CASSFLRGGSYNSPLHF
abundance: -; v_gene: TRBV5-1; j_gene: TRBJ2-2; d_gene: TRBD2; CDR3nt: TGCGCCAGCAGCTTGGGGACTAGCGGGAGGGCCTACGGCGGGGAGCTGTTTTTT; CDR3aa: CASSLGTSGRAYGGELFF
abundance: -; v_gene: TRBV12-5; j_gene: TRBJ1-5; d_gene: -; CDR3nt: TGTGCTAGTGCCATTAGTGATCAGCCCCAGCATTTT; CDR3aa: CASAISDQPQHF
abundance: -; v_gene: TRBV19; j_gene: TRBJ2-7; d_gene: TRBD2; CDR3nt: TGTGCCAGTAGTATATTCCTAGCGGGGACCTACGAGCAGTACTTC; CDR3aa: CASSIFLAGTYEQYF
abundance: -; v_gene: TRBV9; j_gene: TRBJ2-1; d_gene: TRBD2; CDR3nt: TGTGCCAGCAGCCTCAATAGACAGACTAGCGGGACCGATAATGAGCAGTTCTTC; CDR3aa: CASSLNRQTSGTDNEQFF
abundance: -; v_gene: TRBV19; j_gene: TRBJ1-2; d_gene: -; CDR3nt: TGTGCCAGTAGTATAGTCGACAGGCCGGGAAGCTATGGCTACACCTTC; CDR3aa: CASSIVDRPGSYGYTF
abundance: -; v_gene: TRBV28; j_gene: TRBJ1-3; d_gene: -; CDR3nt: TGTGCCAGCTGTAAACAGCACTCTGGAAACACCATATATTTT; CDR3aa: CASCKQHSGNTIYF
abundance: -; v_gene: TRBV10-3; j_gene: TRBJ1-4; d_gene: -; CDR3nt: TGTGCCATCAGTGCACAGGGTTCTAATGAAAAACTGTTTTTT; CDR3aa: CAISAQGSNEKLFF
abundance: few; v_gene: TRBV5-1; j_gene: TRBJ2-3; d_gene: TRBD2; CDR3nt: TGCGCCAGCAGCATCACGGGGACTACCTCGGATACGCAGTATTTT; CDR3aa: CASSITGTTSDTQYF
abundance: once; v_gene: TRBV11-2; j_gene: TRBJ1-5; d_gene: -; CDR3nt: TGTGCCAGCAGCCCAGGATCCGGGGATAATCAGCCCCAGCATTTT; CDR3aa: CASSPGSGDNQPQHF
abundance: -; v_gene: TRBV10-3; j_gene: TRBJ2-2; d_gene: TRBD2; CDR3nt: TGTGCCGTGACTAGCGGGAGGGCCTTCGGGGAGCTGTTTTTT; CDR3aa: CAVTSGRAFGELFF
abundance: -; v_gene: TRBV7-2; j_gene: TRBJ2-3; d_gene: -; CDR3nt: TGTGCCAGCAGCTTAGAGCCGCCGGGGACAGATACGCAGTATTTT; CDR3aa: CASSLEPPGTDTQYF
abundance: -; v_gene: TRBV12-2; j_gene: TRBJ2-1; d_gene: -; CDR3nt: TGTGCAAGTCGCTCCGTCTCCTCTTTAGCTACGTTCTTC; CDR3aa: CASRSVSSLATFF
abundance: once; v_gene: TRBV9; j_gene: TRBJ2-6; d_gene: -; CDR3nt: TGTGCCAGCAGCGTAGGTGGGACCGGGGCCAACGTCCTGACTTTC; CDR3aa: CASSVGGTGANVLTF
abundance: -; v_gene: TRBV5-4; j_gene: TRBJ2-7; d_gene: -; CDR3nt: TGTGCCAGCAGCTTGGTCGGGGGGCAGGGGAAGATCTACGAGCAGTACTTC; CDR3aa: CASSLVGGQGKIYEQYF
abundance: -; v_gene: TRBV7-2; j_gene: TRBJ2-3; d_gene: TRBD2; CDR3nt: TGTGCCAGCAGCTTATGGGGGAGCGGGGCATACACAGATACGCAGTATTTT; CDR3aa: CASSLWGSGAYTDTQYF
abundance: -; v_gene: TRBV4-1; j_gene: TRBJ2-1; d_gene: TRBD2; CDR3nt: TGCGCCAGCAGCCAAGGGGGTGGTAGCGGGCGTTACAATGAGCAGTTCTTC; CDR3aa: CASSQGGGSGRYNEQFF
abundance: -; v_gene: TRBV10-3; j_gene: TRBJ1-4; d_gene: TRBD1; CDR3nt: TGTGCCATCAGTGCGACAGGGGTGACGGGTGAAAAACTGTTTTTT; CDR3aa: CAISATGVTGEKLFF
abundance: -; v_gene: TRBV7-9; j_gene: TRBJ2-5; d_gene: -; CDR3nt: TGTGCCAGCAGCTTAGCGGGAGGCCCGGGAGAGACCCAGTACTTC; CDR3aa: CASSLAGGPGETQYF
abundance: -; v_gene: TRBV7-2; j_gene: TRBJ2-5; d_gene: TRBD2; CDR3nt: TGTGCCAGTGCCCGGGGCGGGAGTGTGGAGACCCAGTACTTC; CDR3aa: CASARGGSVETQYF
abundance: -; v_gene: TRBV7-3; j_gene: TRBJ2-1; d_gene: -; CDR3nt: TGTGCCAGCAGCCCGACTAGCAGGGGTGAGCAGTTCTTC; CDR3aa: CASSPTSRGEQFF
abundance: -; v_gene: TRBV27; j_gene: TRBJ2-1; d_gene: -; CDR3nt: TGTGCCAGCAGTTTTAGGGGGGCTGTGAATGAGCAGTTCTTC; CDR3aa: CASSFRGAVNEQFF
abundance: -; v_gene: TRBV28; j_gene: TRBJ2-7; d_gene: TRBD1; CDR3nt: TGTGCCAGCAGCACCCACCGGGACAGATCATTTTCCTACGAGCAGTACTTC; CDR3aa: CASSTHRDRSFSYEQYF
abundance: -; v_gene: TRBV30; j_gene: TRBJ1-6; d_gene: -; CDR3nt: TGTGCCTGGAGGGGGGGGGCCGGAGGGCCCCTCCACTTT; CDR3aa: CAWRGGAGGPLHF
abundance: -; v_gene: TRBV7-9; j_gene: TRBJ1-6; d_gene: -; CDR3nt: TGTGCCAGCAGCTTAGTTTCCCGGACTAATTCACCCCTCCACTTT; CDR3aa: CASSLVSRTNSPLHF